Here is one T cell receptor beta chain with its context. Its specific antigen is unknown. No quality values exist for individual bases; no much larger clone is one base distant. CDR3 length: 16 amino acids, cysteine to phenylalanine. Left in the record is the CDR3 DNA by itself, 48 bases read in frame from the first base. Trimmed from V: 8 bases; trimmed from J: 9 bases; junction bases lacking a gene match: 16. This entry belongs to a study of early T cells in non-severe SARS-CoV-2 infection (dated by TCRdb to about 2021). For the wider study: TCR sequencing used bulk RNA from unsorted whole blood, so alpha and beta chains could not be paired.

This was a case-control study nested in a cohort of healthcare workers in London, UK, who had nasopharyngeal swab PCR tests and blood samples taken every week. Healthcare workers were recruited between 23 and 31 March 2020, during the week of the UK lockdown, and were followed weekly for up to about 15 weeks. The paper as a whole reports these results and caveats: VDJdb matching was skewed toward anti-spike CD8 responses and likely underestimated virus-specific expansions, missing private and CD4 specificities.

The library came from 5' RACE. The run used a NextSeq 500. The TCR library protocol attached unique molecular identifiers to individual cDNA molecules to correct for sequencing error and PCR bias. Both TCR alpha and beta chains were sequenced, and tight co-correlation was observed between alpha and beta sequence abundances in each sample. In the authors' own workflow: Decombinator V4 was used to annotate TCR sequences for V gene, J gene and CDR3. TCRs were defined as expanded if a significant change between any two time points was detected under a Poisson model with p below 0.0001. TCR abundances were normalised to the total number of TCRs sequenced in each sample and reported as counts per million. MAIT TCRs were defined by TRAV1-2 paired with TRAJ12, TRAJ20 or TRAJ33, and iNKT TCRs by TRAV10 paired with TRAJ18. VDJdb, accessed 1 November 2021, was searched for CMV, EBV and SARS-CoV-2 annotated TCRs, with TCRs annotated for multiple antigens excluded. TCRdb reanalyzed the raw reads on its own, using fastp at Q25 for trimming and MiXCR for clone calling, and kept in-frame beta chains. Here each entry gathers all rows of one CDR3 protein and keeps the most common genes and DNA. The V and J calls here are based on TCRdb, not the publication. This sample has around 28,000 distinct CDR3 sequences in its table, and 5.3% of those were observed once. Less than 5% of the sample is held by the ten biggest clonotypes.

The chain was built from TRBV12-3 or TRBV12-4 and TRBJ2-2, with TRBD2 identical over 9 junction bases. The receptor comes from an adult who was a healthcare worker with PCR-confirmed SARS-CoV-2 infection or an uninfected control (not recorded which). The material sequenced was whole blood. CDR3 region: CASRSGAGGPSRELFF. The DNA sequence is given as TGTGCCAGCCGTTCGGGGGCGGGAGGGCCTTCCAGGGAGCTGTTTTTT.